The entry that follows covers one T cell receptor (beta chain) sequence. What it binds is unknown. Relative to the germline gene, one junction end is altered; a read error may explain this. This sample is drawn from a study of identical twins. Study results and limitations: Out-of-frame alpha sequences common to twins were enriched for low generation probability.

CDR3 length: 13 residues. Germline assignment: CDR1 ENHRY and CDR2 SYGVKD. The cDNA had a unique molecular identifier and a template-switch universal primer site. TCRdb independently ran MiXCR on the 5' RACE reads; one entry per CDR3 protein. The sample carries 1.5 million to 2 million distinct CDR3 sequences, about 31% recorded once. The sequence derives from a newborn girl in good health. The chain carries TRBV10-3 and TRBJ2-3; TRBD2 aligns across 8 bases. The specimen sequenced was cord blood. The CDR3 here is CAKRGGLTDTLYF. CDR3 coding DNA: TGTGCTAAACGCGGGGGGCTTACAGATACGCTGTATTTT.